The entry that follows covers one T cell receptor beta chain sequence. Its antigen remains unknown. The data were taken from a study of T cell repertoires in cytomegalovirus infection. J was trimmed by 7 bases and V by 1 base; bases with no gene match: 17. The CDR3 has 18 amino acids. From germline, CDR1 is SGHDT and CDR2 YYEEEE. TCRdb re-called the reads with MiXCR, one entry per CDR3 protein. The repertoire includes 570,000 or so distinct CDR3 sequences, approximately 40% of them detected once, and 48% sits in the top ten. The V and J genes are TRBV5-6 and TRBJ1-5, with 7 bases fitting TRBD1. The TCR comes from a human donor in good health (CMV status not recorded). Some clones in this sample may be carry-over from other donors' samples. The sequences come from cultured PBMCs, collected from culture after CMV antigen stimulation. CDR3 coding DNA: TGTGCCAGCAGCTTGTGGGGTGAAACAGGGGTCAGGGGGCAGCCCCAGCATTTT. It encodes CASSLWGETGVRGQPQHF.